This TCR beta chain was recorded in a study of blood T cell repertoires in COVID-19. At the level of the study: Spain, Italy and the United States supplied samples that represented acute and convalescent COVID-19. PBMCs, B-cell-depleted T cells, or T cells were the source of the cDNA or gDNA that made up the material.

V was shortened by 4 bases and J by 4 bases, with 10 bases between the two germline ends. CDR1 and CDR2 from the germline V gene are LGHNA and YNFKEQ. The CDR3 totals 13 residues. In the study's own analysis: Nucleated cell counts were estimated from reference gene primer amplification. Libraries were prepared by immunoSEQ multiplex PCR; TCRdb keeps only in-frame clonotypes and omits some of them. The D gene and trimming were derived from the DNA, and the V and J assignments and clone size from that table. The table shows more than 200,000 clones, with 85% to 90% occurring only once. Material: peripheral blood. This sequence joins TRBV4-2 and TRBJ1-2; a weak D match, TRBD1 (5 bases). The clonotype comes from a woman aged 55-75 years with acute or convalescent COVID-19. CDR3 in amino acids: CASSRGDAYGYTF. In DNA, the CDR3 is TGTGCCAGCAGCCGGGGGGATGCCTATGGCTACACCTTC.